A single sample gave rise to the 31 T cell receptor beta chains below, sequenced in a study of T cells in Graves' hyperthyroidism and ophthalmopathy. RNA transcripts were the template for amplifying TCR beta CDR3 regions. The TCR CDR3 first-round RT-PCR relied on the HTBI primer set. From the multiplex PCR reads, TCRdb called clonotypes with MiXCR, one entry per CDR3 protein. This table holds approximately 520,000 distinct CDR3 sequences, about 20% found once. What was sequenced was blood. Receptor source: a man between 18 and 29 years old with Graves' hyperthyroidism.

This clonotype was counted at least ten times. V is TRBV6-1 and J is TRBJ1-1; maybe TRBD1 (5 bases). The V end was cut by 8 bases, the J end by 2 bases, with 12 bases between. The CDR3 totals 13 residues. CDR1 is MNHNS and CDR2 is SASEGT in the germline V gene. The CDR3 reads CASGHQGNTEAFF. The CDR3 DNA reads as TGTGCCAGCGGACACCAGGGTAACACTGAAGCTTTCTTT.

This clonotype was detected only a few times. DNA for the CDR3: TGTGCCAGTATCGTTCCTCTGGACAAGGCTCACTATAATTCACCCCTCCACTTT. Encoded protein: CASIVPLDKAHYNSPLHF. The rearrangement links TRBV19 to TRBJ1-6; TRBD1 is a possible D gene (5 bases). The germline V gene encodes CDR1 LNHDA and CDR2 SQIVND (reference sequence). The V gene lost 7 bases and the J gene lost 3 bases, with 22 bases spanning the gap. The CDR3 covers 18 residues.

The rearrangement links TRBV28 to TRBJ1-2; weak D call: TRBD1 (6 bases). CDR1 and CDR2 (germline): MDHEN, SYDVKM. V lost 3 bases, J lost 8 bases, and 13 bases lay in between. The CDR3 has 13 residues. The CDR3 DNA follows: TGTGCCAGCAGTTTTAGGGCAGGGGACGGCTACACCTTC. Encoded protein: CASSFRAGDGYTF.

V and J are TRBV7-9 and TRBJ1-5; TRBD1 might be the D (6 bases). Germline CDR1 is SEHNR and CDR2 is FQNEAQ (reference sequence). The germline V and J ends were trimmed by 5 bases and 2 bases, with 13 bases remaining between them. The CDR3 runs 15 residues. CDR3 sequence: CASSLATGRNQPQHF. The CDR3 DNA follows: TGTGCCAGCAGCCTCGCGACAGGCCGCAATCAGCCCCAGCATTTT. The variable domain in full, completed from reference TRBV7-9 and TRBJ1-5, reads DTGVSQNPRHKITKRGQNVTFRCDPISEHNRLYWYRQTLGQGPEFLTYFQNEAQLEKSRLLSDRFSAERPKGSFSTLEIQRTEQGDSAMYLCASSLATGRNQPQHFGDGTRLSIL.

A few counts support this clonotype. The CDR3 reads CASSVGLRGDEQYF. CDR3 in DNA: TGTGCCAGCAGCGTAGGCCTCAGGGGGGACGAGCAGTACTTC. This chain connects TRBV9 to TRBJ2-7; a possible D gene is TRBD1 (7 bases). The CDR3 spans 14 residues. Deletions cut 0 bases from V and 5 bases from J, with 12 bases between. Germline CDR1 is SGDLS and CDR2 is YYNGEE.

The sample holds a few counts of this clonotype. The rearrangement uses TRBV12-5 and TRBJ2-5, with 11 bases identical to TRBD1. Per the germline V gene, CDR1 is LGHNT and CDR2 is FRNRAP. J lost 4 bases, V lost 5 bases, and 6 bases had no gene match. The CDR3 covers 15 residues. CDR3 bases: TGTGCTAGTGGTAGCGGACAGGGGGCTCGAGAGACCCAGTACTTC. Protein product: CASGSGQGARETQYF.

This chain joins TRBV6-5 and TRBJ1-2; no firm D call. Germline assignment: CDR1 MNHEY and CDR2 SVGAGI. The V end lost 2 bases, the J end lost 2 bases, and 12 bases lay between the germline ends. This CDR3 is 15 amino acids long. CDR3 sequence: CASSYESGSNYGYTF. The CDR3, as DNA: TGTGCCAGCAGTTACGAATCAGGCTCAAACTATGGCTACACCTTC.

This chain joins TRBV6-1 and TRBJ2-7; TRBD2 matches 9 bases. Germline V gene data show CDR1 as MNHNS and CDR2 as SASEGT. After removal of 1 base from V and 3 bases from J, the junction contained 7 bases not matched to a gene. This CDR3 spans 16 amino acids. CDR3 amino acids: CASSEGPGLANYEQYF. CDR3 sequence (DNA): TGTGCCAGCAGTGAAGGACCGGGACTAGCCAACTACGAGCAGTACTTC.

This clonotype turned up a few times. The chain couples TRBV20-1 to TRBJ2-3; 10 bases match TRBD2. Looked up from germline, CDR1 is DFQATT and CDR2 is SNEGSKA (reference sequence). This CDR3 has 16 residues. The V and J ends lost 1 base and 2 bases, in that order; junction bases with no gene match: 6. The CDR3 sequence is CSARVVAGGPTDTQYF. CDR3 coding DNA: TGCAGTGCTAGAGTGGTAGCGGGGGGCCCCACAGATACGCAGTATTTT.

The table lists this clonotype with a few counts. As DNA, the CDR3 is TGTGCCAGCAGTTACTCGGGAAAAAGGGATTCACCCCTCCACTTT. Translating gives CASSYSGKRDSPLHF. The chain couples TRBV6-5 to TRBJ1-6, with unresolved D. Trimming pared 0 bases from V and 8 bases from J, leaving 11 bases between. The germline CDR1 and CDR2 sequences are MNHEY and SVGAGI. The CDR3 has 15 amino acids.

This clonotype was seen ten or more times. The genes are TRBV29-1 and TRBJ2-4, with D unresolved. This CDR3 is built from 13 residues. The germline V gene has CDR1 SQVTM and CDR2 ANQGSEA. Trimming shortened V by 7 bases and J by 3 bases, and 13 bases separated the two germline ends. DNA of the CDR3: TGCAGCGGGGGTCGTGGGGACAAAAACATTCAGTACTTC. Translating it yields CSGGRGDKNIQYF.

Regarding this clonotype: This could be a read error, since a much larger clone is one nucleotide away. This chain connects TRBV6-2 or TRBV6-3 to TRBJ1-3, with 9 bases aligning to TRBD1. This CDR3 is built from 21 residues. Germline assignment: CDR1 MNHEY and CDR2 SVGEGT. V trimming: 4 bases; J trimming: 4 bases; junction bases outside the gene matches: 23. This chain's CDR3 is CASSSRPIRDRVTSDGNTIYF. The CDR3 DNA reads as TGTGCCAGCAGTTCCCGACCTATCCGGGACAGGGTCACCTCGGACGGAAACACCATATATTTT.

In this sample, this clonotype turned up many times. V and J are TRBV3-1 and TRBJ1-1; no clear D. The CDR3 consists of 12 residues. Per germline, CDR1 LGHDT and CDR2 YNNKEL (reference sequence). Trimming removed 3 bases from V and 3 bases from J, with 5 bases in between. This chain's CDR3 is CASSHVDTEAFF. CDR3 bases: TGTGCCAGCAGCCATGTTGACACTGAAGCTTTCTTT. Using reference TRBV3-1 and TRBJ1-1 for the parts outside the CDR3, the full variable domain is DTAVSQTPKYLVTQMGNDKSIKCEQNLGHDTMYWYKQDSKKFLKIMFSYNNKELIINETVPNRFSPKSPDKAHLNLHINSLELGDSAVYFCASSHVDTEAFFGQGTRLTVV.

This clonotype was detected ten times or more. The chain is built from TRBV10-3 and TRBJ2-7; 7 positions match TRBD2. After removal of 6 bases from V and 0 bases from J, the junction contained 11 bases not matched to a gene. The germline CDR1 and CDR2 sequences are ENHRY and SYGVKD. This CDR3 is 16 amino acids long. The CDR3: CAIRASGGATSYEQYF. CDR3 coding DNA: TGTGCCATCAGGGCTAGCGGAGGGGCTACCTCCTACGAGCAGTACTTC.

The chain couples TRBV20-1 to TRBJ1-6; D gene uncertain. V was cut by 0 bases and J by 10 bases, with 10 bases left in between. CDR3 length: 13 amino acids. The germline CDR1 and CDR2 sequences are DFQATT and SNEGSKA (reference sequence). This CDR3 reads CSAREEPWSPLHF. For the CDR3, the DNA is TGCAGTGCTAGAGAAGAACCCTGGTCACCCCTCCACTTT.

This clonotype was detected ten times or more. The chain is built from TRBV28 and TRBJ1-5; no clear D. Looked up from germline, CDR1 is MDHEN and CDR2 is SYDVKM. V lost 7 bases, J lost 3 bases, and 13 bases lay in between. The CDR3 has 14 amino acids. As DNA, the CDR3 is TGTGCCAGCAAGGAGGGATCGGTCAATCAGCCCCAGCATTTT. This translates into CASKEGSVNQPQHF.

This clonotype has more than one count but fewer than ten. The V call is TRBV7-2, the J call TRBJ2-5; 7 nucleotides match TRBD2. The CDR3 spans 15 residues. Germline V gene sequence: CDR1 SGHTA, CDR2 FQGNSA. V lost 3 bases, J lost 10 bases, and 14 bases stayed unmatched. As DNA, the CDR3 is TGTGCCAGCAGCTTTCTTTTCGGGGGGAGGGGAAGCCAGTACTTC. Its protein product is CASSFLFGGRGSQYF.

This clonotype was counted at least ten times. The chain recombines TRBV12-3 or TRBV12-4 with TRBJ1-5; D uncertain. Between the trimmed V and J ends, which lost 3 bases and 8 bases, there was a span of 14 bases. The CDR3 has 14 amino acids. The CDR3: CASSLDRFKKPQHF. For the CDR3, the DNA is TGTGCCAGCAGTTTGGACCGGTTTAAGAAGCCCCAGCATTTT.

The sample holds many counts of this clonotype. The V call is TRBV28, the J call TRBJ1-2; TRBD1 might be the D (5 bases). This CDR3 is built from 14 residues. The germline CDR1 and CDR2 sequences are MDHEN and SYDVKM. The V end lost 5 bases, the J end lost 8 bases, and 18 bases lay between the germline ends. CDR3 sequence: CASSPPRGVDGYTF. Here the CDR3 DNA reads TGTGCCAGCAGTCCCCCTCGGGGGGTCGACGGCTACACCTTC.

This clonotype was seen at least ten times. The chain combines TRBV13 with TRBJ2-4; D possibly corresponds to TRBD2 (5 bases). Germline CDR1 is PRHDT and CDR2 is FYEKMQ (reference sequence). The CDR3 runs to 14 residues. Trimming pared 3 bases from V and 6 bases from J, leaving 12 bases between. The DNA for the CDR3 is TGTGCCAGCAGCTTTATACTAGATCCAAACATTCAGTACTTC. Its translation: CASSFILDPNIQYF.

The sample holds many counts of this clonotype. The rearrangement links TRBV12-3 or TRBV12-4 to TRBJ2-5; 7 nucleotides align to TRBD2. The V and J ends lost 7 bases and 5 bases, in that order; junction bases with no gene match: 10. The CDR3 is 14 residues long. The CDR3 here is CASTPHAGGETQYF. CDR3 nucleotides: TGTGCCAGCACCCCGCACGCCGGGGGGGAGACCCAGTACTTC.

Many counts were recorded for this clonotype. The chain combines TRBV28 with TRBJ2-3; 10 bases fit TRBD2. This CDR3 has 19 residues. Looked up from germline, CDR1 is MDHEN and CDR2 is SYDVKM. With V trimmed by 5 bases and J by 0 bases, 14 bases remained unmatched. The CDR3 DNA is TGTGCCAGCAGTATCTCAGCGGGAGGGCATCACCCTAGCACAGATACGCAGTATTTT. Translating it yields CASSISAGGHHPSTDTQYF.

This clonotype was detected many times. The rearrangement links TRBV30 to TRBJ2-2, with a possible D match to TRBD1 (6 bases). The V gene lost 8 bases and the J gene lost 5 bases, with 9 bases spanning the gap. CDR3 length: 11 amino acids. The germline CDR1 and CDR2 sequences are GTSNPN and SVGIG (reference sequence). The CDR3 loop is CATTGTGELFF. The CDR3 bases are TGTGCCACCACAGGGACCGGGGAGCTGTTTTTT.

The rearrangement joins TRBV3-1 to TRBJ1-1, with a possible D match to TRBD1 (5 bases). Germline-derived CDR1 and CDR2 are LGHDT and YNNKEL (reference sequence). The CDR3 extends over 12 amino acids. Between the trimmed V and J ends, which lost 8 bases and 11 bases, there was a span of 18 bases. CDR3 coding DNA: TGTGCCAGCGGACTCAACCGGGACGCTGCTTTCTTT. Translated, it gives CASGLNRDAAFF.

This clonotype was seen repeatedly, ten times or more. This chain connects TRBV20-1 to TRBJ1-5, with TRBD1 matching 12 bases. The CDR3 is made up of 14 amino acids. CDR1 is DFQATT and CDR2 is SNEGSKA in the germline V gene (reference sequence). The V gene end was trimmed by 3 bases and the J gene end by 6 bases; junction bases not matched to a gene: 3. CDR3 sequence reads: CSASGTGGSQPQHF. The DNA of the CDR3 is TGCAGTGCTAGCGGGACAGGGGGCTCTCAGCCCCAGCATTTT.

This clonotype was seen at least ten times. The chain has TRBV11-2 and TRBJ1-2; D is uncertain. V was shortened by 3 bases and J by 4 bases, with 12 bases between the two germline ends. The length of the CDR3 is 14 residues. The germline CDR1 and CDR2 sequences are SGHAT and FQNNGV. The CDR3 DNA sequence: TGTGCCAGCAGCTTCCTTAGTGGACGCTATGGCTACACCTTC. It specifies CASSFLSGRYGYTF. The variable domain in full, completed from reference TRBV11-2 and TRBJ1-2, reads EAGVAQSPRYKIIEKRQSVAFWCNPISGHATLYWYQQILGQGPKLLIQFQNNGVVDDSQLPKDRFSAERLKGVDSTLKIQPAKLEDSAVYLCASSFLSGRYGYTFGSGTRLTVV.

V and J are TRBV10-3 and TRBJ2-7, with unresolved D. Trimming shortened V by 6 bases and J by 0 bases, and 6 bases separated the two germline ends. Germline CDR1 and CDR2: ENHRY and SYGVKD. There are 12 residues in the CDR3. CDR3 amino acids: CAIRSDSYEQYF. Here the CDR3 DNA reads TGTGCCATCAGATCGGACTCCTACGAGCAGTACTTC.

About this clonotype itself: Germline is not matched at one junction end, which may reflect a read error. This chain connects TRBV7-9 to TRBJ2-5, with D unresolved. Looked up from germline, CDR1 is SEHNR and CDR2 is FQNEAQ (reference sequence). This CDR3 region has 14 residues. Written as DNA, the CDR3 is TGTGCCAGCAGCTTAGGGCAGCTCCAAGAGACCCGGTACTTC. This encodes CASSLGQLQETRYF.

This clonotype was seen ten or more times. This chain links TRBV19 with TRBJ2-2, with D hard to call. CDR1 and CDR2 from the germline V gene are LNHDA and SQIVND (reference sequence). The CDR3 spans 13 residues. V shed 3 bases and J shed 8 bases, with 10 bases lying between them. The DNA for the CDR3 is TGTGCCAGTAGTATGGCCTGGCAGGGGGAGCTGTTTTTT. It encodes CASSMAWQGELFF.

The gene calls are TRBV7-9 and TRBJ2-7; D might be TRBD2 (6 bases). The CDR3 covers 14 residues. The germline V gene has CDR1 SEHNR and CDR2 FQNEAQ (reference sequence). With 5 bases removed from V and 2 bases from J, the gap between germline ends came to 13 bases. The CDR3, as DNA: TGTGCCAGCAGCCCCTCCCCGGGAGCCTACGAGCAGTACTTC. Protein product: CASSPSPGAYEQYF.

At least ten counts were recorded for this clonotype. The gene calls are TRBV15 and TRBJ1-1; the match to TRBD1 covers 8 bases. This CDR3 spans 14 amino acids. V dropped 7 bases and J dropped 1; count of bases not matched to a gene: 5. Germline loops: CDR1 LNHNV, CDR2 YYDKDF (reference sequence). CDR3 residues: CATTTGDTNTEAFF. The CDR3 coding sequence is TGTGCCACCACGACAGGGGACACGAACACTGAAGCTTTCTTT. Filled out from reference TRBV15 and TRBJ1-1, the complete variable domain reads DAMVIQNPRYQVTQFGKPVTLSCSQTLNHNVMYWYQQKSSQAPKLLFHYYDKDFNNEADTPDNFQSRRPNTSFCFLDIRSPGLGDTAMYLCATTTGDTNTEAFFGQGTRLTVV.